This TCR beta chain appears in the sequencing data of a study of blood T cell repertoires in COVID-19. The data were produced by immunoSEQ multiplex PCR, yet TCRdb's version contains in-frame clones alone and is incomplete. The sample yields approximately 150,000 clones, around 90% seen once. The CDR3 is made up of 16 amino acids. The germline V gene encodes CDR1 SGHRS and CDR2 YFSETQ. V was clipped by 4 bases and J by 2 bases, with 15 bases between them. The V call is TRBV5-1, the J call TRBJ1-4; a possible D gene is TRBD1 (5 bases). The TCR comes from a woman aged 60-75 years with active or convalescent COVID-19. Sample: peripheral blood. The chain's CDR3 is CASSPSGGATNEKLFF. The DNA of the CDR3 is TGCGCCAGCAGCCCTTCGGGAGGGGCTACTAATGAAAAACTGTTTTTT.